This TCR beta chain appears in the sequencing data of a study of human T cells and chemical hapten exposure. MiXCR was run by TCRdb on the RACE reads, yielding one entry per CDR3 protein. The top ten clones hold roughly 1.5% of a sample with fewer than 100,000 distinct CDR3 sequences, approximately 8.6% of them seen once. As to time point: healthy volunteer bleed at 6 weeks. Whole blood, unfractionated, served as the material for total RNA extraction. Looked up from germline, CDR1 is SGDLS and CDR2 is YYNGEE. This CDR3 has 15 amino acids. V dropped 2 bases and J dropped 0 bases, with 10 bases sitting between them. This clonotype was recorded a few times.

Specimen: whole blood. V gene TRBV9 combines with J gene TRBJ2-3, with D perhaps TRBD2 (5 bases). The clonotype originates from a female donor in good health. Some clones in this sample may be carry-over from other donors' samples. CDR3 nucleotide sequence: TGTGCCAGCAGCGTTGCGGGTTCTAGCACAGATACGCAGTATTTT. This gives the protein CASSVAGSSTDTQYF. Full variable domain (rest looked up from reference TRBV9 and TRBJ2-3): DSGVTQTPKHLITATGQRVTLRCSPRSGDLSVYWYQQSLDQGLQFLIQYYNGEERAKGNILERFSAQQFPDLHSELNLSSLELGDSALYFCASSVAGSSTDTQYFGPGTRLTVL.